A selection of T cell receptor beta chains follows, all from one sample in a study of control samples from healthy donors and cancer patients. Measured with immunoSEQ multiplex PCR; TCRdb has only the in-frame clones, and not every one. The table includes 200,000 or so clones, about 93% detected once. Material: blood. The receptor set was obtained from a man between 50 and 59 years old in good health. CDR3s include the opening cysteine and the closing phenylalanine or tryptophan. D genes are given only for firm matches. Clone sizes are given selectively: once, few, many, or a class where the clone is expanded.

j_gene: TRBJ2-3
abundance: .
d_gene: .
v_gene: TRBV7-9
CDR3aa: CASSQDPRRDTITDTQYF
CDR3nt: TGTGCCAGCAGCCAAGACCCTCGCAGGGACACCATCACAGATACGCAGTATTTT

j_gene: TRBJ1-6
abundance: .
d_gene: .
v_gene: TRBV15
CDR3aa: CATSRQPYNSPLHF
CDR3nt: TGTGCCACCAGCCGTCAGCCCTATAATTCACCCCTCCACTTT

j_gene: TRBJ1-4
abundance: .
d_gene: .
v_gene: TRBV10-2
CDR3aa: CASSATPTEKLFF
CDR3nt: TGCGCCAGCAGTGCGACACCTACTGAAAAACTGTTTTTT

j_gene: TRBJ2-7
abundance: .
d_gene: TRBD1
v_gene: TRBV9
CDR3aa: CASSVGTGGGEQYF
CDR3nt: TGTGCCAGCAGCGTCGGGACAGGGGGCGGCGAGCAGTACTTC

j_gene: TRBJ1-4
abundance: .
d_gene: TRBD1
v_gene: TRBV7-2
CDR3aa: CASSGTGYEKLFF
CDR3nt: TGTGCCAGCTCCGGGACAGGGTATGAAAAACTGTTTTTT

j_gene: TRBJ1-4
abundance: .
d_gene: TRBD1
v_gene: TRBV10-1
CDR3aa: CASSQQQGASEKLFF
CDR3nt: TGCGCCAGCAGTCAACAGCAGGGGGCAAGTGAAAAACTGTTTTTT

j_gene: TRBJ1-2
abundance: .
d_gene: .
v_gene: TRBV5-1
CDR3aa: CASSLGGVGGYTF
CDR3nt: TGCGCCAGCAGCTTGGGAGGAGTCGGGGGCTACACCTTC

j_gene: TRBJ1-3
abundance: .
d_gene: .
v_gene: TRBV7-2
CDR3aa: CASSLRSGGNTIYF
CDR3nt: TGTGCCAGCAGCTTACGATCGGGAGGAAACACCATATATTTT

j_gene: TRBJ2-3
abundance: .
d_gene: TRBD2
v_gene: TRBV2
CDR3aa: CASREGTNEATDTQYF
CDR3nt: TGTGCCAGCAGAGAGGGGACTAATGAAGCCACAGATACGCAGTATTTT

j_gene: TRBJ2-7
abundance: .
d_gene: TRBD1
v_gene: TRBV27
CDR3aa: CASSYRDSTYEQYF
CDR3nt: TGTGCCAGCAGTTACCGGGACAGCACCTACGAGCAGTACTTC

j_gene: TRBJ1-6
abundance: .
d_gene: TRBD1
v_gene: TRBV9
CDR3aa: CASSVAPLGQGSSPLHF
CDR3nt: TGTGCCAGCAGCGTAGCCCCCTTGGGACAGGGAAGTTCACCCCTCCACTTT

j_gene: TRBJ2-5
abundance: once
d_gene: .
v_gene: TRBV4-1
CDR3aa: CASSQEGFQETQYF
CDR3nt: TGCGCCAGCAGCCAAGAGGGATTCCAAGAGACCCAGTACTTC

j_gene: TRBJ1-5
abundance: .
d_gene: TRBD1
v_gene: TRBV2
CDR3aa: CASSEALQGGQPQHF
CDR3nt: TGTGCCAGCAGTGAAGCGCTTCAGGGGGGTCAGCCCCAGCATTTT

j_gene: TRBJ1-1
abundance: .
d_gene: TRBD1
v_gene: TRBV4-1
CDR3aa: CASSQGQGYTEAFF
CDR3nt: TGCGCCAGCAGCCAAGGACAGGGGTACACTGAAGCTTTCTTT

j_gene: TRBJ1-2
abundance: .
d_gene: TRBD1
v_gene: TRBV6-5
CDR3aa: CASGQGHGYTF
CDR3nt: TGTGCCAGCGGACAGGGCCATGGCTACACCTTC

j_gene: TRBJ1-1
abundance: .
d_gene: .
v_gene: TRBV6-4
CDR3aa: CASSLDRNTEAFF
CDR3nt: TGTGCCAGCAGTTTGGACAGAAACACTGAAGCTTTCTTT

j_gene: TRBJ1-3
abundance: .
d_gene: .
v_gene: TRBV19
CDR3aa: CASGASSGNTIYF
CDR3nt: TGTGCCAGTGGGGCAAGCTCTGGAAACACCATATATTTT